This T cell receptor beta chain comes out of a study of blood T cell repertoires in COVID-19. Looking at the study overall: Collection of acute and convalescent COVID-19 samples took place in the United States, Italy and Spain. PBMCs, B-cell-depleted T cells, or T cells were the source of the cDNA or gDNA that made up the material.

Per the germline V gene, CDR1 is LGHDT and CDR2 is YNNKEL (reference sequence). Trimming cost V 0 bases and J 5 bases; bases outside gene matches: 5. There are 15 residues in the CDR3. As handled by the study authors: Quantification of nucleated cells was approximated via reference gene primer amplification. Sequenced by immunoSEQ multiplex PCR; TCRdb stores in-frame clones only, minus some. The DNA gave D and trimming, while V, J and clone size come from that table. Of fewer than 75,000 clones listed, more than 70% are singletons. The source is a man in his 70s with acute or convalescent COVID-19. Sequenced: peripheral blood. The rearrangement uses TRBV3-1 (or the pseudogene TRBV3-2) and TRBJ2-5; 8 bases match TRBD1. The CDR3 loop reads CASSQDFYRGETQYF. The CDR3 DNA follows: TGTGCCAGCAGCCAAGATTTCTACAGGGGGGAGACCCAGTACTTC.